These 25 T cell receptor beta chains were sequenced from one sample in a study of shared clonotypes between healthy human individuals. Generated by immunoSEQ multiplex PCR, the TCRdb table keeps only in-frame clones and is missing some. The sample lists around 2,000,000 clones; approximately 94% were seen once. It was CD45RO-negative cells, positively selected for CCR7, that made up naive CD8 cells, with terminally differentiated effector memory CD45RA+ cells excluded. The material sequenced was naive CD8+ T cells sorted from blood. Receptors originate from a man aged 18 to 29 in good health.

CDR3 residues: CASSPLADSYNEQFF. CDR3 DNA sequence: TGTGCCAGCAGCCCACTAGCGGATTCCTACAATGAGCAGTTCTTC. The chain uses TRBV6-5 and TRBJ2-1, with 8 bases fitting TRBD2. After removal of 6 bases from V and 1 base from J, the junction contained 5 bases not matched to a gene. The CDR3 totals 15 residues. Germline CDR1 reads MNHEY; CDR2 reads SVGAGI.

This rearrangement joins TRBV12-5 to TRBJ2-1; D unresolved. This CDR3 has 12 residues. The germline gives CDR1 LGHNT, CDR2 FRNRAP. V lost 6 bases and J lost 4, with 7 bases in between. The CDR3 DNA is TGTGCTAGTGGCATCGGGTACAATGAGCAGTTCTTC. Protein product: CASGIGYNEQFF.

V is TRBV2 and J is TRBJ2-2, with D unclear. V was pared by 8 bases and J by 6 bases, with 13 bases between. This CDR3 has 13 residues. From germline, CDR1 is SNHLY and CDR2 FYNNEI. The CDR3 here is CASESLGAGELFF. In nucleotides, the CDR3 is TGTGCCAGCGAATCCCTGGGCGCCGGGGAGCTGTTTTTT.

CDR3: CASSQEKGSPLHF. The CDR3 DNA follows: TGCGCCAGCAGCCAAGAAAAGGGGTCACCCCTCCACTTT. The gene calls are TRBV4-1 and TRBJ1-6; TRBD1 might be the D (5 bases). This CDR3 has 13 residues. In germline, CDR1 is MGHRA, CDR2 YSYEKL. Trimming removed 0 bases at V and 10 bases at J, with 7 bases between.

This rearrangement joins TRBV15 to TRBJ1-1, with D possibly TRBD1 on 5 matching bases. The CDR3 is 14 residues long. With 6 bases removed from V and 0 bases from J, the gap between germline ends came to 11 bases. Germline V lookup: CDR1 LNHNV, CDR2 YYDKDF (reference sequence). CDR3 nucleotides: TGTGCCACCAGTTTCGAGGGGATGAACACTGAAGCTTTCTTT. Protein product: CATSFEGMNTEAFF.

The chain carries TRBV30 and TRBJ2-3, with a tentative D call TRBD1 (6 bases). Trimming removed 2 bases from V and 0 bases from J, with 6 bases in between. This CDR3 spans 13 amino acids. Germline V gene sequence: CDR1 GTSNPN, CDR2 SVGIG (reference sequence). CDR3 DNA: TGTGCCTGGAGTCAGGGGAGCACAGATACGCAGTATTTT. Its translation is CAWSQGSTDTQYF. The full variable domain, its missing parts supplied by reference TRBV30 and TRBJ2-3, is SQTIHQWPATLVQPVGSPLSLECTVEGTSNPNLYWYRQAAGRGLQLLFYSVGIGQISSEVPQNLSASRPQDRQFILSSKKLLLSDSGFYLCAWSQGSTDTQYFGPGTRLTVL.

As DNA, the CDR3 is TGTGCCAGCAGTGATGAAAAGGGGGTCCATGGCTACACCTTC. It encodes CASSDEKGVHGYTF. V gene TRBV2 combines with J gene TRBJ1-2; D is perhaps TRBD1 (6 bases). Trimming shortened V by 3 bases and J by 6 bases, and 14 bases separated the two germline ends. The CDR3 has 14 residues. Germline values: CDR1 SNHLY, CDR2 FYNNEI.

V is TRBV27 and J is TRBJ2-7; tentative D call: TRBD2 (5 bases). V dropped 5 bases and J dropped 0 bases, with 11 bases sitting between them. CDR1 is MNHEY and CDR2 is SMNVEV in the germline V gene (reference sequence). The CDR3 extends over 14 amino acids. CDR3 loop: CASSLDFGSYEQYF. Here the CDR3 DNA reads TGTGCCAGCAGTCTGGACTTTGGCTCCTACGAGCAGTACTTC.

This chain joins TRBV15 and TRBJ1-4; 8 bases align to TRBD1. Germline-derived CDR1 and CDR2 are LNHNV and YYDKDF (reference sequence). V lost 8 bases, J lost 3 bases, and 11 bases stayed unmatched. The CDR3 totals 16 residues. CDR3 nucleotides: TGTGCCACCGGCCCAGAAGACAGGGGACCTAATGAAAAACTGTTTTTT. It codes for CATGPEDRGPNEKLFF.

Remarks on this clone: Other nucleotide sequences from this sample produce the same CDR3. The chain carries TRBV6-5 and TRBJ2-7; D is uncertain. This CDR3 has 13 amino acids. Germline CDR1 and CDR2: MNHEY and SVGAGI. With 3 bases removed from V and 3 bases from J, the gap between germline ends came to 9 bases. CDR3 nucleotides: TGTGCCAGCAGTTATGGGGTTAGCTACGAGCAGTACTTC. This translates into CASSYGVSYEQYF.

J is TRBJ2-7 and V is TRBV30; D not resolved. Trimming shortened V by 2 bases and J by 2 bases, and 10 bases separated the two germline ends. CDR3 length: 13 residues. The germline CDR1 and CDR2 sequences are GTSNPN and SVGIG (reference sequence). CDR3 in DNA: TGTGCCTGGAGTCGAGGAACGACCTACGAGCAGTACTTC. This codes for CAWSRGTTYEQYF.

This clone is a singleton in its sample. CDR3 DNA sequence: TGTGCCAGTAGTATAGATTTGGGGACGTCGAGCTCCTACGAGCAGTACTTC. This translates into CASSIDLGTSSSYEQYF. The genes are TRBV19 and TRBJ2-7, with D perhaps TRBD1 or TRBD2 (5 bases each). Trimming left V 0 bases short and J 0 bases short, with 15 bases between. The V gene's germline CDR1 is LNHDA and CDR2 SQIVND (reference sequence). CDR3 length equals 17 residues.

To note about this clone: The sample contains more than one DNA sequence encoding this CDR3. The chain is built from TRBV9 and TRBJ2-7, with TRBD2 identical over 8 bases. Trimming at V came to 2 bases and at J to 3 bases, leaving 7 bases not matched to a gene. Looked up from germline, CDR1 is SGDLS and CDR2 is YYNGEE. The CDR3 has 15 residues. This chain's CDR3 is CASSVGGGSLYEQYF. CDR3 sequence (DNA): TGTGCCAGCAGCGTCGGGGGGGGCTCTCTCTACGAGCAGTACTTC.

For this clone: In this CDR3 the conserved last residue, phenylalanine or tryptophan, is missing, so a read error is likely. The rearrangement links TRBV28 to TRBJ1-4; unclear D gene. Trimming removed 1 base at V and 9 bases at J, with 15 bases between. This CDR3 has 15 amino acids. CDR1 and CDR2 (germline): MDHEN, SYDVKM. This chain's CDR3 is CASSLFLGSGKKLFS. The CDR3 coding sequence is TGTGCCAGCAGTTTATTCTTAGGCAGCGGGAAAAAACTGTTTTCT.

The chain is built from TRBV6-5 and TRBJ1-1; D not resolved. V lost 2 bases to trimming and J lost 4 bases, with 8 bases between them. Germline assignment: CDR1 MNHEY and CDR2 SVGAGI. The CDR3 contains 13 residues. CDR3 amino acids: CASSYHPATEAFF. Written as DNA, the CDR3 is TGTGCCAGCAGTTACCACCCTGCCACTGAAGCTTTCTTT.

The table lists this clone with a count of one. V usage is TRBV7-9 and J usage is TRBJ2-5, with TRBD2 identical over 15 bases. The V segment lost 4 bases and the J segment 4 bases; nucleotides outside the gene matches: 1. Germline lookup yields CDR1 SEHNR and CDR2 FQNEAQ (reference sequence). The CDR3 is made up of 15 amino acids. CDR3 DNA: TGTGCCAGCAGCTGGACTAGCGGGGGGGGAGAGACCCAGTACTTC. Translated: CASSWTSGGGETQYF.

This chain joins TRBV9 and TRBJ1-2; D gene ambiguous. Germline assignment: CDR1 SGDLS and CDR2 YYNGEE. The germline V and J ends were trimmed by 4 bases and 4 bases, with 23 bases remaining between them. The CDR3 spans 17 residues. The CDR3 nucleotides read TGTGCCAGCAGCTTCGGGATTGTGGGCGAGAGGTCCTATGGCTACACCTTC. It specifies CASSFGIVGERSYGYTF. The entire variable domain, with the rest obtained from reference TRBV9 and TRBJ1-2, is as follows: DSGVTQTPKHLITATGQRVTLRCSPRSGDLSVYWYQQSLDQGLQFLIQYYNGEERAKGNILERFSAQQFPDLHSELNLSSLELGDSALYFCASSFGIVGERSYGYTFGSGTRLTVV.

This chain connects TRBV5-4 to TRBJ1-1; D is undetermined. The CDR3 totals 13 residues. Looked up from germline, CDR1 is SGHNT and CDR2 is YYREEE (reference sequence). Trimming stripped 4 bases from V and 8 bases from J, with 15 bases between. In nucleotides, the CDR3 is TGTGCCAGCAGCATCTTCTCCCGGGCCGAAGCTTTCTTT. Translating it yields CASSIFSRAEAFF. The full variable domain, rest sourced from reference TRBV5-4 and TRBJ1-1, is ETGVTQSPTHLIKTRGQQVTLRCSSQSGHNTVSWYQQALGQGPQFIFQYYREEENGRGNFPPRFSGLQFPNYSSELNVNALELDDSALYLCASSIFSRAEAFFGQGTRLTVV.

On this clone: Other DNA sequences in the same sample also yield this CDR3. The chain recombines TRBV27 with TRBJ2-1, with a possible D match to TRBD2 (5 bases). The germline gives CDR1 MNHEY, CDR2 SMNVEV (reference sequence). Trimming took 4 bases from V and 1 from J, leaving 8 bases between them. The CDR3 contains 14 residues. DNA for the CDR3: TGTGCCAGCAGTTGGACTGGTTCCTACAATGAGCAGTTCTTC. Translated, it gives CASSWTGSYNEQFF.

With regard to this clone: Within the sample, other DNA sequences also encode this same CDR3. The DNA of the CDR3 is TGTGCTAGTGGTTTGGGCGGGAGCTCCTACGAGCAGTACTTC. This gives the protein CASGLGGSSYEQYF. The V call is TRBV12-5, the J call TRBJ2-7, with TRBD2 identical over 7 bases. The CDR3 is 14 amino acids. Germline values: CDR1 LGHNT, CDR2 FRNRAP. V lost 1 base and J lost 0; bases outside the gene matches: 0.

The chain recombines TRBV21-1 with TRBJ2-2. TRBV21-1 is described as a pseudogene. The CDR3 loop spans 14 amino acids. CDR3 nucleotides: TGTGCCATCCTTAGGGCAGGGAGCGCCGGGGAGCTGTTTTTT. Translating it yields CAILRAGSAGELFF.

This chain joins TRBV7-6 and TRBJ2-1, with 7 bases fitting TRBD2. Germline CDR1 reads SGHVS; CDR2 reads FNYEAQ. With V trimmed by 0 bases and J by 0 bases, 8 bases remained unmatched. This CDR3 has 18 amino acids. This CDR3 is CASSLALVGDYSYNEQFF. CDR3 in DNA: TGTGCCAGCAGCTTAGCGCTAGTCGGGGACTACTCCTACAATGAGCAGTTCTTC.

The chain combines TRBV28 with TRBJ2-7; no reliable D call. Trimming pared 4 bases from V and 3 bases from J, leaving 19 bases between. Per the germline V gene, CDR1 is MDHEN and CDR2 is SYDVKM. This CDR3 has 16 amino acids. CDR3 amino acids: CASSSLASGVVYEQYF. The CDR3 nucleotides read TGTGCCAGCAGTTCCCTCGCGAGTGGAGTCGTCTACGAGCAGTACTTC.

V gene TRBV4-1 combines with J gene TRBJ2-5, with a tentative D call TRBD1 (5 bases). Germline assignment: CDR1 MGHRA and CDR2 YSYEKL. V was pared by 5 bases and J by 2 bases, with 9 bases between. The CDR3 totals 13 residues. The DNA for the CDR3 is TGCGCCAGCAGCACCCGACAGCAAGAGACCCAGTACTTC. It encodes CASSTRQQETQYF.

The chain has TRBV9 and TRBJ2-2; D might be TRBD1 (6 bases). The V gene's germline CDR1 is SGDLS and CDR2 YYNGEE. Trimming removed 2 bases from V and 0 bases from J, with 11 bases in between. There are 16 residues in the CDR3. CDR3 DNA sequence: TGTGCCAGCAGCGTGGGGGCACTAGCGAACACCGGGGAGCTGTTTTTT. The encoded protein is CASSVGALANTGELFF.